These T cell receptor beta chains were read from a single sample in a study of T cell clones after liver transplantation. TCRdb's copy holds only in-frame clones and misses some; the assay was immunoSEQ multiplex PCR. The profile shows around 78,000 clones, over 80% of them singletons. Sequences were derived from CD4+ T cells from blood, sampled at the 22-month timepoint. All receptors come from a human patient who received a liver transplant. Certain T cells may be donor cells from the graft. The CDR3 runs from the conserved cysteine through the conserved F or W. D genes are given only for firm matches. Size values are once, few and many counts, or a class for expanded clones, and some rows have none.

>TRBJ2-7|NA|NA|TRBV29-1
TGCAGCGTTGCCACTTGGGACGAGCAGTACTTC
CSVATWDEQYF
>TRBJ1-1|NA|NA|TRBV5-1
TGCGCCAGCAGCTTGGACACCACGAACACTGAAGCTTTCTTT
CASSLDTTNTEAFF
>TRBJ2-2|NA|NA|TRBV2
TGTGCCAGCAACCTGGGGGGGCCGAACACCGGGGAGCTGTTTTTT
CASNLGGPNTGELFF
>TRBJ2-7|NA|NA|TRBV21-1
TGTGCCAGCAGCAAAGGGGGCCTAGCGGGGGGACCTTACTACTTGTCCTACGAGCAGTACTTC
CASSKGGLAGGPYYLSYEQYF
>TRBJ2-7|NA|TRBD1|TRBV5-1
TGCGCCAGCAGCTTCGGGGACAGGGAGACTAACGAGCAGTACTTC
CASSFGDRETNEQYF
>TRBJ2-7|NA|NA|TRBV5-1
TGCGCCAGCAGCTTGGGCCAGATCTACGAGCAGTACTTC
CASSLGQIYEQYF
>TRBJ2-3|NA|NA|TRBV7-3
TGTGCCAGCAGCTTAGGGTCGGGGAGAAGCACAGATACGCAGTATTTT
CASSLGSGRSTDTQYF
>TRBJ1-5|NA|NA|TRBV27
TGTGCCAGCAGTTTATCGTCTACCTATAGCAATCAGCCCCAGCATTTT
CASSLSSTYSNQPQHF
>TRBJ1-1|few|TRBD1|TRBV5-6
TGTGCCAGTGACAGGGGTACGGGTGAAGCTTTCTTT
CASDRGTGEAFF
>TRBJ2-3|NA|TRBD1|TRBV28
TGTGCCAGCAGTTCCCGGGGGAGGACAGGGGACACAGATACGCAGTATTTT
CASSSRGRTGDTDTQYF
>TRBJ1-6|NA|NA|TRBV7-2
TGTGCCAGCAGCTTAGCCGGGCCACCCCTCCACTTT
CASSLAGPPLHF
>TRBJ2-7|NA|NA|TRBV7-6
TGTGCCAGCACCCAAGGGGTCGGCGGTCCCGTGAGCTCCTACGAGCAGTACTTC
CASTQGVGGPVSSYEQYF
>TRBJ2-2|NA|TRBD2|TRBV18
TGTGCCAGCTCACCACTAGGACTAGCGGGTTACACCGGGGAGCTGTTTTTT
CASSPLGLAGYTGELFF
>TRBJ1-5|NA|NA|TRBV6-6
TGTGCCAGCAGTTCCCGGGCGGGTCAGCCCCAGCATTTT
CASSSRAGQPQHF
>TRBJ1-3|NA|NA|TRBV7-9
TGTGCCAGCAGCTACACCGAATTGAGAAACACCATATATTTT
CASSYTELRNTIYF
>TRBJ2-5|NA|NA|TRBV7-2
TGTGCCAGCAGCTTAAGTGCAGGGTCCCAAGAGACCCAGTACTTC
CASSLSAGSQETQYF
>TRBJ2-5|NA|TRBD2|TRBV19
TGTGCCAGTAGTATTTCCCTAGCGGGACTGGAGACCCAGTACTTC
CASSISLAGLETQYF
>TRBJ1-1|NA|TRBD1|TRBV15
TGTGCCACCAGCAGATCTGGACAGGGGAACACTGAAGCTTTCTTT
CATSRSGQGNTEAFF
>TRBJ1-4|NA|TRBD1|TRBV5-6
TGTGCCAGCAGCTTGGGGTTAGGACAGGGGGCTAATGAAAAACTGTTTTTT
CASSLGLGQGANEKLFF
>TRBJ2-2|NA|NA|TRBV2
TGTGCCAGCAGTGAAACCGGCCAGAACACCGGGGAGCTGTTTTTT
CASSETGQNTGELFF
>TRBJ1-1|NA|NA|TRBV7-9
TGTGCCAGCAGCCAGTCGGGCCGGAACACTGAAGCTTTCTTT
CASSQSGRNTEAFF
>TRBJ1-1|NA|NA|TRBV12-5
TGTGCTAGTGGTCCCTATGGGGACACTGAAGCTTTCTTT
CASGPYGDTEAFF
>TRBJ2-5|NA|TRBD2|TRBV5-1
TGCGCCAGCAGCACCGGGACTACCGTTACTGAGACCCAGTACTTC
CASSTGTTVTETQYF
>TRBJ1-2|NA|TRBD1|TRBV7-9
TGTGCCAGCAGCTCCGCAGCCGAGGGGACAGGGAGCTACACCTTC
CASSSAAEGTGSYTF
>TRBJ1-2|NA|NA|TRBV6-1
TGTGCCAGCAACCAGGACGGAAACTATGGCTACACCTTC
CASNQDGNYGYTF
>TRBJ2-1|NA|NA|TRBV9
TGTGCCAGCAGCGTAGAGGGGGAGTCCTACAATGAGCAGTTCTTC
CASSVEGESYNEQFF
>TRBJ2-7|NA|NA|TRBV18
TGTGCCAGCTCAGGCAGCCTTCTCTCCTACGAGCAGTACTTC
CASSGSLLSYEQYF
>TRBJ1-5|NA|TRBD1|TRBV18
TGTGCCAGCTCACCAGGGACAGGGCTTGATCAGCCCCAGCATTTT
CASSPGTGLDQPQHF
>TRBJ1-2|few|NA|TRBV15
TGTGCCACCAGCGGACCAACAGGGATCTATGGCTACACCTTC
CATSGPTGIYGYTF
>TRBJ1-1|once|NA|TRBV7-2
TGTGCCAGCAGCTCCCAACGTAACACTGAAGCTTTCTTT
CASSSQRNTEAFF
>TRBJ1-2|NA|TRBD1|TRBV7-6
TGTGCCAGCAGCCGAGGGACAGGGTATGGCTACACCTTC
CASSRGTGYGYTF
>TRBJ1-2|NA|TRBD1|TRBV9
TGTGCCAGCAGCGTAGGACAGGGACTAACTAACTATGGCTACACCTTC
CASSVGQGLTNYGYTF
>TRBJ1-5|NA|NA|TRBV19
TGTGCCAGTAGTATTGGGCGGGGCCTGAGCAATCAGCCCCAGCATTTT
CASSIGRGLSNQPQHF
>TRBJ1-2|NA|NA|TRBV30
TGTGCCTGGAAGAGGACGGATAACTATGGCTACACCTTC
CAWKRTDNYGYTF
>TRBJ1-2|once|TRBD1|TRBV7-9
TGTGCCAGCAGCTACCCCCAGACAGGGGGTTATGGCTACACCTTC
CASSYPQTGGYGYTF
>TRBJ2-1|NA|TRBD1|TRBV7-8
TGTGCCAGCAGCTCCCCCCGAAACCACAGGGGACATGAGCAGTTCTTC
CASSSPRNHRGHEQFF
>TRBJ2-1|NA|TRBD1|TRBV10-1
TGCGCCGACCTTGGTGGGACAGGGAAATACAATGAGCAGTTCTTC
CADLGGTGKYNEQFF
>TRBJ2-3|NA|TRBD2|TRBV7-6
TGTGCCAGCAGCCTCACTAGCGGGGCCACAGATACGCAGTATTTT
CASSLTSGATDTQYF
>TRBJ2-7|NA|NA|TRBV5-1
TGCGCCAGCAGCTTGGAAATGGCTAGCATGCCGTACTTC
CASSLEMASMPYF
>TRBJ2-1|NA|TRBD2|TRBV9
TGTGCCAGCAGCGTAGCGGGGGGCAATGAGCAGTTCTTC
CASSVAGGNEQFF
>TRBJ2-3|NA|NA|TRBV19
TGTGCCAGTAGTATGGCGACTGCCACAGATACGCAGTATTTT
CASSMATATDTQYF
>TRBJ2-1|NA|NA|TRBV5-6
TGTGCCAGCAGCTTGACCCCGACGCCTTACAATGAGCAGTTCTTC
CASSLTPTPYNEQFF
>TRBJ2-1|NA|TRBD2|TRBV7-8
TGTGCCAGCAGCCAAACTTGGACTAGCTTAGATGAGCAGTTCTTC
CASSQTWTSLDEQFF
>TRBJ2-6|NA|NA|TRBV14
TGTGCCAGCAGCCAAGCCGGGACAGGGGCCAACGTCCTGACTTTC
CASSQAGTGANVLTF
>TRBJ2-6|NA|NA|TRBV12-5
TGTGCTAGTGGTCTGAACCCAGGACAAAGTCGGGCCAACGTCCTGACTTTC
CASGLNPGQSRANVLTF
>TRBJ2-2|few|NA|TRBV9
TGTGCCAGCAGCGTAAGGGACGGGGAGCTGTTTTTT
CASSVRDGELFF